This TCR beta chain stems from a study of shared clonotypes between healthy human individuals. Study observations and caveats: Limitation of the genetic and exposure-history diversity represented came from the few donors. Naive CD4 clonotypes were shared across a few donors at around 5.4%.

Samples underwent the assay at deep level. Sequenced by immunoSEQ multiplex PCR; TCRdb stores in-frame clones only, minus some. The sample contains 1.6 million or so clones, roughly 96% of which appear only once. The CDR3 is made up of 13 amino acids. V was clipped by 5 bases and J by 6 bases; unmatched bases: 5. Germline assignment: CDR1 SGHTA and CDR2 FQGTGA. Comment on this clone: Its antigen is not known.

The TCR was taken from a man aged 25 to 40 in good health. The V and J genes are TRBV7-3 and TRBJ2-7; 9 positions agree with TRBD1. Sequenced: naive CD4+ T cells sorted from blood. The sample's subset: CD45RA+ positively selected. CDR3 nucleotides: TGTGCCAGCAGCCGCACAGGGGGCCGCGAGCAGTACTTC. This sequence encodes CASSRTGGREQYF.